The sequence of this TCR beta chain was determined in a study of T-cell memory formation after mild COVID-19. Study observations and caveats: CM and EM subsets held most contracting CD4+ clones; EMRA held CD8+ ones. A second wave expanding day 15 to 37 was CD4+-biased; contracting clones were balanced. Some clones that responded were present in memory (sampled pre-infection), which suggests cross-reactive memory joined.

Each CDR3 protein gets one entry after TCRdb re-called the 5' RACE reads with MiXCR. The sample has 300,000 to 350,000 distinct CDR3 sequences, 15% to 20% seen once. Germline assignment: CDR1 MGHDK and CDR2 SYGVNS. The CDR3 consists of 17 residues. The J segment lost 3 bases and the V segment lost 5 bases, leaving 12 bases of the junction unmatched. Points on this clonotype: No antigen is known for it.

The rearrangement joins TRBV25-1 to TRBJ1-1, with TRBD1 matching 10 bases. This sequence originates from a young man who had mild COVID-19 (a few samples of this study predate the infection). Cell type and time point are not known. Material: PBMCs or a T cell subset sorted from them (not recorded which). The chain's CDR3 is CASSTPGQGSGDTEAFF. In DNA, the CDR3 is TGTGCCAGCAGTACCCCGGGACAGGGGAGCGGCGACACTGAAGCTTTCTTT.